The present T cell receptor (beta chain) was sequenced within a study of blood T cell repertoires in COVID-19. Per the germline V gene, CDR1 is KGHDR and CDR2 is SFDVKD. This CDR3 has 19 amino acids. V was shortened by 6 bases and J by 0 bases, with 22 bases between the two germline ends. The data were produced by immunoSEQ multiplex PCR, yet TCRdb's version contains in-frame clones alone and is incomplete. The table has approximately 310,000 clones, 85% seen once; the top ten hold around 2%. The V and J genes are TRBV24-1 and TRBJ1-4; perhaps TRBD1 as D (6 bases). Specimen: PBMCs or T cells enriched from blood (not recorded which). This receptor was identified in a woman aged 30 to 39 who had been exposed to COVID-19. The DNA for the CDR3 is TGTGCCACCAGTCCCCTTTTGGACAGAGCTCCTGCAACTAATGAAAAACTGTTTTTT. Its translation: CATSPLLDRAPATNEKLFF.